The TCR beta chain under discussion was sequenced for a study of T cells in Graves' hyperthyroidism and ophthalmopathy. Germline V gene data show CDR1 as SEHNR and CDR2 as FQNEAQ (reference sequence). V was pared by 4 bases and J by 0 bases, with 13 bases between. The CDR3 length is 15 residues. Diagnoses were made from clinical symptoms, serum measures (thyroxine and TRAb), thyroid ultrasound and orbital computed tomography. Notes on the study in general: Blood shared most expanded thyroid clonotypes above 0.001.

TCR beta CDR3 region amplification was performed from RNA transcripts. Carried out on the TCR CDR3, a first-round RT-PCR used the HTBI primer set. TCRdb reanalysed the multiplex PCR reads using MiXCR and keeps one entry per CDR3 protein. The sample has more than 550,000 distinct CDR3 sequences; around a sixth are singletons. This clonotype was counted at least ten times. Its antigen remains unidentified. This TCR came from a woman between 50 and 59 years old with Graves' hyperthyroidism that later progressed to Graves' ophthalmopathy. The rearrangement links TRBV7-9 to TRBJ2-7; the D gene could be TRBD1 or TRBD2 (5 bases each). Sequencing input: blood. CDR3 DNA sequence: TGTGCCAGCAGCTCCCGGTCCGGGGCCTCCTACGAGCAGTACTTC. Translated, it gives CASSSRSGASYEQYF.